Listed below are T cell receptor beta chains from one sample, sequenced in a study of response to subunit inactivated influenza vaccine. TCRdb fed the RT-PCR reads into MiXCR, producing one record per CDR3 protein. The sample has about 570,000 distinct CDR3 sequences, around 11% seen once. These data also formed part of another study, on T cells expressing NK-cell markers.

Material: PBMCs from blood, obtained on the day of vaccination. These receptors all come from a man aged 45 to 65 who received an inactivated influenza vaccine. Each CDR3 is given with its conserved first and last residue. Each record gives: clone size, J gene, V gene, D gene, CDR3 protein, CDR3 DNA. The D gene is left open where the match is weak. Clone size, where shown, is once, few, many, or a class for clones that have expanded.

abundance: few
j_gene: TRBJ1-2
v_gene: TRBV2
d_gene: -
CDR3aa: CASSDISNYGYTF
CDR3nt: TGTGCCAGCAGTGACATCTCTAACTATGGCTACACCTTC

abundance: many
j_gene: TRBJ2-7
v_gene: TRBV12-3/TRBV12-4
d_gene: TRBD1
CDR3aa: CASSSDRGSYEQYF
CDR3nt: TGTGCCAGCAGCAGCGACAGGGGATCCTACGAGCAGTACTTC

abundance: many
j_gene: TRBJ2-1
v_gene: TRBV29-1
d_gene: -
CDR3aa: CSTRNSAEQFF
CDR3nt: TGCAGCACGAGGAACTCCGCTGAGCAGTTCTTC

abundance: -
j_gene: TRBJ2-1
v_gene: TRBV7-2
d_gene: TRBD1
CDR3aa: CASRSPDRGYNEQFF
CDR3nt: TGTGCCAGCAGGTCCCCGGACAGGGGGTACAATGAGCAGTTCTTC

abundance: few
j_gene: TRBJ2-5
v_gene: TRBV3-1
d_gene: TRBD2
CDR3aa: CASRPPRDYKTQYF
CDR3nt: TGTGCCAGCAGGCCTCCCCGGGACTACAAGACCCAGTACTTC

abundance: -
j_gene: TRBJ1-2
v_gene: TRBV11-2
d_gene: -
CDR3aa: CASSLAQGDGGYTF
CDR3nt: TGTGCCAGCAGCTTAGCACAAGGCGACGGGGGCTACACCTTC

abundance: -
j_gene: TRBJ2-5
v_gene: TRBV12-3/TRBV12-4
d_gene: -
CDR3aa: CASSLYWTMETQYF
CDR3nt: TGTGCCAGCAGTTTATATTGGACTATGGAGACCCAGTACTTC

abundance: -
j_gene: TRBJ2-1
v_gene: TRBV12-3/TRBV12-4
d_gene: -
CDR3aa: CASSLRHGSNEQFF
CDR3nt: TGTGCCAGCAGTTTACGACACGGGAGCAATGAGCAGTTCTTC

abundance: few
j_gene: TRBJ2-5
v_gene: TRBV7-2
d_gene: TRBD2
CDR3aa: CASIDSGKGETQYF
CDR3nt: TGTGCCAGCATCGATAGCGGGAAGGGGGAGACCCAGTACTTC

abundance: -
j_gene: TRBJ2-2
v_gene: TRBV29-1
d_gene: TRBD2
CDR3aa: CSVGGGGELFF
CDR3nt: TGCAGCGTTGGGGGGGGCGGGGAGCTGTTTTTT

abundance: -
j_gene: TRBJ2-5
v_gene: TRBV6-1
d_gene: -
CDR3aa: CASSRSRDPQQTQYF
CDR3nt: TGTGCCAGCAGTCGGTCCCGGGACCCCCAACAGACCCAGTACTTC

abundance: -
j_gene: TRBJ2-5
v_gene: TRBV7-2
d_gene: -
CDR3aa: CASSLALWEAEEETQYF
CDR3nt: TGTGCCAGCAGCTTAGCGCTATGGGAGGCAGAAGAAGAGACCCAGTACTTC

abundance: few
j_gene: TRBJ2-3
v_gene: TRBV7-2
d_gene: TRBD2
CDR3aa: CASSMGLAGARDTQYF
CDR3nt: TGTGCCAGCAGCATGGGACTAGCGGGGGCCCGGGATACGCAGTATTTT

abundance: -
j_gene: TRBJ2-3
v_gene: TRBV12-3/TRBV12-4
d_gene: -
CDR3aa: CASSTWGETSTDTQYF
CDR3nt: TGTGCCAGCAGTACGTGGGGTGAAACAAGCACAGATACGCAGTATTTT

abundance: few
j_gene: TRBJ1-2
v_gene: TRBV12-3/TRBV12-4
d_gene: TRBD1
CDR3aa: CASSLGTGRYGYTF
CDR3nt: TGTGCCAGCAGTCTCGGGACAGGGCGGTATGGCTACACCTTC

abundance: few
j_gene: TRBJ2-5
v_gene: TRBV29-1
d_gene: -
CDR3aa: CSVEGTERTQETQYF
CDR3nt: TGCAGCGTTGAGGGAACAGAGCGTACTCAAGAGACCCAGTACTTC

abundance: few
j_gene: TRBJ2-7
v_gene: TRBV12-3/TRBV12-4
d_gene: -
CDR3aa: CASSLKRGNPYEQYF
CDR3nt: TGTGCCAGCAGTTTAAAAAGAGGTAACCCCTACGAGCAGTACTTC

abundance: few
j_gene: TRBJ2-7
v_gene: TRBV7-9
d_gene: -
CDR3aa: CASSYDGEGNEQYF
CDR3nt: TGTGCCAGCAGCTATGATGGCGAAGGGAACGAGCAGTACTTC

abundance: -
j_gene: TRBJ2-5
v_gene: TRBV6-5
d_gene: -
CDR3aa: CASSWASGNQETQYF
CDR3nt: TGTGCCAGCAGTTGGGCCTCAGGTAACCAAGAGACCCAGTACTTC

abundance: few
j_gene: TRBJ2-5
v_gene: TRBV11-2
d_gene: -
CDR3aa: CASSIQGFQETQYF
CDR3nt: TGTGCCAGCAGCATACAGGGCTTCCAAGAGACCCAGTACTTC

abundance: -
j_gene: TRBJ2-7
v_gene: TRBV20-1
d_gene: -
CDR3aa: CSATDEAEQYF
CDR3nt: TGCAGTGCAACGGACGAGGCGGAGCAGTACTTC

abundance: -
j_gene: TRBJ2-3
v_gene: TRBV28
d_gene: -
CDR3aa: CASTEDSSTDTQYF
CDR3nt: TGTGCCAGCACGGAGGACAGCAGCACAGATACGCAGTATTTT

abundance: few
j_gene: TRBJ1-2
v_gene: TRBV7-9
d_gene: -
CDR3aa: CASSPAAIGYTF
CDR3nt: TGTGCCAGCAGCCCGGCGGCAATTGGCTACACCTTC

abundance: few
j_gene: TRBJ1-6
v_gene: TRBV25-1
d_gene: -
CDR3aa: CASSDTLREANSPLHF
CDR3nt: TGTGCCAGCAGTGATACCCTCCGGGAGGCTAATTCACCCCTCCACTTT

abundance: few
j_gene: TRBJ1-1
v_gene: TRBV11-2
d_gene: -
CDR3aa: CASSLGARIVDTEAFF
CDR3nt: TGTGCCAGCAGCTTGGGGGCCCGGATCGTGGACACTGAAGCTTTCTTT

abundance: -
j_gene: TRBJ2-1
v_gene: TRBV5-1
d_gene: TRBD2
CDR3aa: CASSSNSGASYNEQFF
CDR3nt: TGCGCCAGCAGCTCCAACAGCGGGGCCTCCTACAATGAGCAGTTCTTC

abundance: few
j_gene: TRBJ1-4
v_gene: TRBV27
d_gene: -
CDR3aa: CASSLNMGIWTNEKLFF
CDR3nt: TGTGCCAGCAGTTTAAATATGGGGATTTGGACTAATGAAAAACTGTTTTTT

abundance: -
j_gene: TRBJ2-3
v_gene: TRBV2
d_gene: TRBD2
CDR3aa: CASSGFIFGGGAEYTQYF
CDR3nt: TGTGCCAGCAGTGGGTTCATTTTCGGCGGGGGGGCTGAATATACGCAGTATTTT

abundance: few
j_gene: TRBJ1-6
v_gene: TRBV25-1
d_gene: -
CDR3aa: CASTPVGGNSPLHF
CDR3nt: TGTGCCAGCACCCCGGTGGGTGGAAATTCACCCCTCCACTTT

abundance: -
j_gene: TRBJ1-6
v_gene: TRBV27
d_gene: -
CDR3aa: CASRTGTPHSPLHF
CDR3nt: TGTGCCAGCAGAACAGGGACTCCACATTCACCCCTCCACTTT

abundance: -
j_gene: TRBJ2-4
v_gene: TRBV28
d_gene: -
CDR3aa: CASSFPRLAKNIQYF
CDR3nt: TGTGCCAGCAGTTTTCCCAGACTAGCCAAAAACATTCAGTACTTC

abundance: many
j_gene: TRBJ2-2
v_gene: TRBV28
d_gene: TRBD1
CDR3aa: CASTPDRGFTGELFF
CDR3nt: TGTGCCAGCACCCCAGACAGGGGGTTCACCGGGGAGCTGTTTTTT

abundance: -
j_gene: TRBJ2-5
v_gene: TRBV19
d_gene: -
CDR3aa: CASSNVRETQYF
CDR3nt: TGTGCCAGTAGTAACGTTCGGGAGACCCAGTACTTC

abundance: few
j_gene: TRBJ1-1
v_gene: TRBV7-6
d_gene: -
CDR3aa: CASSSSGTRAISTEAFF
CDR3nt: TGTGCCAGCAGCTCGTCGGGTACCAGGGCCATAAGTACTGAAGCTTTCTTT

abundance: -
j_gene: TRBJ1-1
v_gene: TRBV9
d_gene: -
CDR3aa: CASSGRGGTEAFF
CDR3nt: TGTGCCAGCAGCGGGAGGGGTGGCACTGAAGCTTTCTTT

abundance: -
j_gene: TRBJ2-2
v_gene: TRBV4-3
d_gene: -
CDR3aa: CASSQDGTLTGELFF
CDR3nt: TGCGCCAGCAGCCAAGATGGCACCCTCACCGGGGAGCTGTTTTTT

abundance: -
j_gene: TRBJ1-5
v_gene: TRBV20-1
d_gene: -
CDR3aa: CSARVPGGNQPQHF
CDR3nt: TGCAGTGCTAGAGTTCCGGGCGGCAATCAGCCCCAGCATTTT

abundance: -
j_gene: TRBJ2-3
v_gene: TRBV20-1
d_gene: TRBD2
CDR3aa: CSASGELADTDTQYF
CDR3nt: TGCAGTGCTAGTGGAGAACTAGCGGACACAGATACGCAGTATTTT

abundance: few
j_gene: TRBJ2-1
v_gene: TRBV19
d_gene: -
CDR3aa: CASSVRDGYNEQFF
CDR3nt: TGTGCCAGTAGTGTCCGGGACGGTTACAATGAGCAGTTCTTC

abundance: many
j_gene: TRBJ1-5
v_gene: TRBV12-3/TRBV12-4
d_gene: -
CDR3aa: CASSFGQLNQPQHF
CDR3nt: TGTGCCAGCAGTTTTGGACAGCTAAATCAGCCCCAGCATTTT

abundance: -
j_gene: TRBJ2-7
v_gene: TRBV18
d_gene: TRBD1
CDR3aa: CASSTGGYYEQYF
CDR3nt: TGTGCCAGCTCGACAGGGGGCTACTACGAGCAGTACTTC

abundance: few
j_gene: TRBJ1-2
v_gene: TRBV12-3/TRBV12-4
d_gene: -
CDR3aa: CASSLGDIFGYGYTF
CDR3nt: TGTGCCAGCAGTTTGGGGGACATCTTCGGCTATGGCTACACCTTC

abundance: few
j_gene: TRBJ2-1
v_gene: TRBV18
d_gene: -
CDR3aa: CASSELQGFGYNEQFF
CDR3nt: TGTGCCAGCTCAGAATTGCAAGGGTTCGGCTACAATGAGCAGTTCTTC

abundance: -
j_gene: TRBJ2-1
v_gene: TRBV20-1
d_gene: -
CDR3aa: CSARASVDSYNEQFF
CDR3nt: TGCAGTGCTAGGGCTAGCGTAGACTCCTACAATGAGCAGTTCTTC

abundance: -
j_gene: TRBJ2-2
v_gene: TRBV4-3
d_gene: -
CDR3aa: CASSQGIAANTGELFF
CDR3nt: TGCGCCAGCAGCCAAGGTATAGCGGCGAACACCGGGGAGCTGTTTTTT

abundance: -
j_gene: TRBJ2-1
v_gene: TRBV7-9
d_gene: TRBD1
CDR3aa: CASSLTQGAGNEQFF
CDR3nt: TGTGCCAGCAGCTTAACTCAGGGGGCAGGCAATGAGCAGTTCTTC

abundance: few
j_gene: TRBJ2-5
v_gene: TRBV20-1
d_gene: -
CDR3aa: CSATSGYQETQYF
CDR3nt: TGCAGTGCAACCTCGGGGTACCAAGAGACCCAGTACTTC

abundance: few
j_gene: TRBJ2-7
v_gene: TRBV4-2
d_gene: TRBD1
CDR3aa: CASSQVGDRGSYEQYF
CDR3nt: TGTGCCAGCAGCCAAGTAGGGGACAGGGGTTCCTACGAGCAGTACTTC

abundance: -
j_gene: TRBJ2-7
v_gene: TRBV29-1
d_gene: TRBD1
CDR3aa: CSVFDRESSYEQYF
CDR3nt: TGCAGCGTATTTGACAGGGAGAGCTCCTACGAGCAGTACTTC

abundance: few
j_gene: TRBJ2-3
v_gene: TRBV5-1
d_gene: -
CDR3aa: CASSSNIRLADTQYF
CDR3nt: TGCGCCAGCAGCTCTAACATCCGTTTGGCGGATACGCAGTATTTT

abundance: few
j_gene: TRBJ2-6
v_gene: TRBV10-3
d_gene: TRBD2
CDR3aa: CATSSPGLAGRSGANVLTF
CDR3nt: TGTGCCACCTCGTCACCGGGACTAGCGGGAAGGTCTGGGGCCAACGTCCTGACTTTC

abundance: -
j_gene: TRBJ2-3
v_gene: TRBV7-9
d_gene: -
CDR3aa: CAISGWADTQYF
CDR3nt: TGTGCCATCAGTGGCTGGGCAGATACGCAGTATTTT

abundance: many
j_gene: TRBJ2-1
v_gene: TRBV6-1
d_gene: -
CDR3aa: CASSDRWVVSSSNEQFF
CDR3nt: TGTGCCAGCAGTGATCGGTGGGTTGTGTCGAGCTCCAATGAGCAGTTCTTC

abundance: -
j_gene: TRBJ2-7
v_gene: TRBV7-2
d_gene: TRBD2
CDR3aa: CASSLEGTSGYEQYF
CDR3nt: TGTGCCAGCAGCTTAGAGGGGACTAGCGGCTACGAGCAGTACTTC